The next 4 T cell receptor beta chains were all read from a single sample in a study of vaccination effects on CD4 cells after COVID-19. TCRdb's copy holds only in-frame clones and misses some; the assay was immunoSEQ multiplex PCR. The sample lists about 30,000 clones, under 85% occurring once. Within the ViraFEST assay, antigen-specific CD4+ T cells underwent expansion with viral peptide pools prior to sequencing. After around ten days in culture, the CD4+ T cells were isolated. Two-dose BNT162b2 or mRNA-1273 vaccination was given to participants. Their recognized antigens are unknown. The sample consisted of CD4+ T cells from PBMCs cultured with HCoV-OC43 spike peptides, taken after COVID-19 vaccination. As for subset: HCoV-OC43 spike overlapping peptide pool stimulation. The source of these receptors is a human donor who received a COVID-19 vaccine.

V usage is TRBV5-1 and J usage is TRBJ1-2; D remains ambiguous. The germline gives CDR1 SGHRS, CDR2 YFSETQ. Trimming took off 1 base at V and 4 bases at J, with 14 bases between the two ends. The CDR3 runs to 15 residues. The CDR3 DNA is TGCGCCAGCAGCTTGACCCGGGGTACCATCTATGGCTACACCTTC. Amino acids: CASSLTRGTIYGYTF.

The V and J genes are TRBV2 and TRBJ1-5; tentative D call: TRBD1 (5 bases). The CDR3 is 16 amino acids. V was cut by 8 bases and J by 7 bases, with 24 bases left in between. Germline values: CDR1 SNHLY, CDR2 FYNNEI. CDR3 coding DNA: TGTGCCAGCTACCCGGGATGGAGGGCCCAGGGACAGCCCCAGCATTTT. Its protein is CASYPGWRAQGQPQHF.

The J gene is TRBJ1-2, the V gene TRBV6-4; a weak D match, TRBD1 (5 bases). With 4 bases removed from V and 7 bases from J, the gap between germline ends came to 22 bases. Germline V gene data show CDR1 as MRHNA and CDR2 as SNTAGT. CDR3 size: 16 residues. The DNA of the CDR3 is TGTGCCAGCAGTGGAGCTGATGGGGCATCTCAACCTGGCTACACCTTC. It is translated as CASSGADGASQPGYTF.

The table lists this clone with a few counts. This chain uses TRBV7-9 with TRBJ2-7; the D is unclear. Germline lookup yields CDR1 SEHNR and CDR2 FQNEAQ (reference sequence). V dropped 4 bases and J dropped 3 bases, with 7 bases sitting between them. The CDR3 extends over 12 amino acids. In nucleotides, the CDR3 is TGTGCCAGCAGCTCGAGCCACTACGAGCAGTACTTC. Translated, it gives CASSSSHYEQYF.